The 16 T cell receptor beta chains given below trace back to one sample, sequenced in a study of T cell repertoires in cytomegalovirus infection (dated by TCRdb to about 2019). Sequencer: Illumina HiSeq 1500. TCRdb handled the public reads itself, with Q25 trimming in fastp and clone calling in MiXCR, and kept productive beta chains. All rows with the same CDR3 protein become a single entry with the most common DNA and genes. The sample table contains 500,000 to 600,000 distinct CDR3 sequences; only one count was recorded for more than 15% of them. Roughly 25% of the sample comes from the top ten. The sample was CD8+ T cells from PBMCs. Every receptor here comes from a human donor in good health (CMV status not recorded). Some clones in this sample may be carry-over from other donors' samples.

The V call is TRBV28, the J call TRBJ1-6, with 7 bases identical to TRBD1. Trimming cost V 6 bases and J 2 bases; bases outside gene matches: 7. The CDR3 has 16 residues. Germline lookup yields CDR1 MDHEN and CDR2 SYDVKM. The CDR3 sequence: CASSSRDRAYNSPLHF. The CDR3, as DNA: TGTGCCAGCAGCAGTCGCGACAGGGCCTATAATTCACCCCTCCACTTT.

This clonotype was detected once. This chain links TRBV5-4 with TRBJ1-2, with 11 bases lining up with TRBD1. The V gene end was trimmed by 9 bases and the J gene end by 2 bases; junction bases not matched to a gene: 12. The CDR3 runs 16 residues. Germline V gives CDR1 SGHNT, CDR2 YYREEE (reference sequence). CDR3 sequence: CATNWWDRGANYGYTF. CDR3 nucleotides: TGTGCCACCAACTGGTGGGACAGGGGGGCGAACTATGGCTACACCTTC.

This clonotype showed up many times. In DNA form, the CDR3 reads TGTGCCAGCAGGGACGGCTCCTACGAGCAGTACTTC. It specifies CASRDGSYEQYF. This chain connects TRBV25-1 to TRBJ2-7; D is unclear. V lost 6 bases to trimming and J lost 0 bases, with 6 bases between them. The CDR3 runs 12 residues. Germline lookup yields CDR1 MGHDK and CDR2 SYGVNS.

The CDR3 DNA sequence: TGTGCCAGCCGGGCAGAACAGGGGATGAACACTGAAGCTTTCTTT. Its protein is CASRAEQGMNTEAFF. The V and J genes are TRBV6-5 and TRBJ1-1; 7 bases fit TRBD1. CDR3 size: 15 residues. Germline CDR1 and CDR2: MNHEY and SVGAGI. V gave up 8 bases and J gave up 0 bases; unmatched junction bases: 9.

This clonotype has a count of ten or more. The chain is built from TRBV12-3 or TRBV12-4 and TRBJ2-7, with TRBD2 matching over 9 bases. The CDR3 runs 13 residues. V lost 8 bases to trimming and J lost 0 bases; unmatched junction nucleotides: 2. CDR3 DNA sequence: TGTGCCAGCCAGCGGGGGGACTCCTACGAGCAGTACTTC. This encodes CASQRGDSYEQYF.

This chain links TRBV6-1 with TRBJ1-2; the match to TRBD1 covers 8 bases. The CDR3 has 14 amino acids. The germline V gene encodes CDR1 MNHNS and CDR2 SASEGT. Unmatched junction bases numbered 7, after V lost 5 bases and J lost 5 bases. The CDR3: CASSQHDRGYGYTF. The CDR3 coding sequence is TGTGCCAGCAGTCAACACGACAGGGGATATGGCTACACCTTC.

This clonotype appeared a few times. This rearrangement joins TRBV20-1 to TRBJ2-7, with D unclear. Trimming pared 4 bases from V and 2 bases from J, leaving 12 bases between. The germline V gene encodes CDR1 DFQATT and CDR2 SNEGSKA (reference sequence). The CDR3 runs 13 residues. The CDR3 sequence: CSAKEFNTYEQYF. The DNA for the CDR3 is TGCAGTGCTAAGGAGTTTAACACCTACGAGCAGTACTTC.

This chain links TRBV19 with TRBJ1-2; weak D call: TRBD1 (5 bases). The germline gives CDR1 LNHDA, CDR2 SQIVND (reference sequence). V dropped 1 base and J dropped 3 bases, with 9 bases sitting between them. The CDR3 sequence is 14 residues long. The CDR3 reads CASSIVAGDYGYTF. The CDR3, as DNA: TGTGCCAGTAGTATAGTGGCGGGGGACTATGGCTACACCTTC.

This clonotype was picked up many times. The chain employs TRBV12-3 or TRBV12-4 and TRBJ1-1; D possibly corresponds to TRBD1 (6 bases). The CDR3 is made up of 14 amino acids. Trimming cost V 4 bases and J 3 bases, with 12 bases left between them. This CDR3 is CASSSNRDDTEAFF. As DNA, the CDR3 is TGTGCCAGCAGTTCCAACAGGGACGACACTGAAGCTTTCTTT.

Points on this clonotype: A much larger clone lies one base from this, so it may be a read error. J is TRBJ2-1 and V is TRBV27; 7 bases fit TRBD2. Germline CDR1 MNHEY, CDR2 SMNVEV (reference sequence). The CDR3 has 15 residues. CDR3 sequence: CACRTEAGSFNEQFF. CDR3 in DNA: TGTGCCTGCAGAACTGAAGCGGGATCTTTCAATGAGCAGTTCTTC.

This clonotype came up many times. The rearrangement links TRBV6-2 or TRBV6-3 to TRBJ2-5; 15 nucleotides agree with TRBD2. The CDR3 contains 18 residues. V was clipped by 4 bases and J by 0 bases; unmatched bases: 6. The germline CDR1 and CDR2 sequences are MNHEY and SVGEGT. CDR3 coding DNA: TGTGCCAGCAGTTCGGGGACTAGCGGGGGGATGTACCAAGAGACCCAGTACTTC. It yields the protein CASSSGTSGGMYQETQYF.

CDR3 in amino acids: CATSRDLGADTQYF. DNA of the CDR3: TGTGCCACCAGCAGAGATCTGGGCGCAGATACGCAGTATTTT. The chain employs TRBV15 and TRBJ2-3; D unclear. V was clipped by 0 bases and J by 4 bases, with 8 bases between them. The germline gives CDR1 LNHNV, CDR2 YYDKDF (reference sequence). The CDR3 sequence is 14 residues long.

This clonotype was detected only a few times. This chain uses TRBV27 with TRBJ1-2; 7 bases are a match to TRBD1. With V trimmed by 5 bases and J by 4 bases, 13 bases remained unmatched. The CDR3 consists of 16 residues. Germline V lookup: CDR1 MNHEY, CDR2 SMNVEV (reference sequence). CDR3 sequence reads: CASSPRDRTTSYGYTF. CDR3 nucleotides: TGTGCCAGCAGTCCTCGGGACAGAACCACTAGCTATGGCTACACCTTC.

This clonotype was seen a handful of times. This chain uses TRBV5-1 with TRBJ1-1; no definite D call. This CDR3 has 14 amino acids. V was pared by 3 bases and J by 3 bases, with 12 bases between. Germline assignment: CDR1 SGHRS and CDR2 YFSETQ. The CDR3 nucleotides read TGCGCCAGCAGCTCCTCTGGCAGGTACACTGAAGCTTTCTTT. Its protein is CASSSSGRYTEAFF.

The chain combines TRBV27 with TRBJ1-1; D call uncertain. This CDR3 has 14 residues. The germline CDR1 and CDR2 sequences are MNHEY and SMNVEV (reference sequence). The germline V and J ends were trimmed by 3 bases and 3 bases, with 11 bases remaining between them. Here the CDR3 reads CASSFMVGDTEAFF. In nucleotides, the CDR3 is TGTGCCAGCAGTTTCATGGTCGGGGACACTGAAGCTTTCTTT.

The gene calls are TRBV5-5 and TRBJ2-1; D is possibly TRBD2 (5 bases). The length of the CDR3 is 11 residues. From germline, CDR1 is SGHKS and CDR2 YYEKEE (reference sequence). V shed 3 bases and J shed 10 bases, with 8 bases lying between them. The CDR3 bases are TGTGCCAGCAGCTCCCAGCGGGAGCAGTTCTTC. The encoded protein is CASSSQREQFF.